The 19 T cell receptor beta chains below were found in one sample sequenced in a study of blood T cell repertoires in COVID-19. Assay used: immunoSEQ multiplex PCR; TCRdb lists only in-frame clones, some missing. Here the sample spans over 120,000 clones, roughly 81% being singletons. Material: peripheral blood. The source is a human donor with acute or convalescent COVID-19. The donor label of this sample is uncertain.

The table lists this clone with a few counts. The chain's CDR3 is CASRGRGTEAFF. The CDR3 DNA reads as TGTGCCAGTCGGGGCAGGGGGACTGAAGCTTTCTTT. The V gene is TRBV28, the J gene TRBJ1-1; 7 nucleotides agree with TRBD1. The V and J ends lost 9 bases and 5 bases, in that order; junction bases with no gene match: 6. This CDR3 has 12 amino acids. Germline CDR1 is MDHEN and CDR2 is SYDVKM.

CDR3: CASSWDPPGDEQYF. The CDR3 DNA sequence: TGTGCCAGCAGTTGGGACCCCCCGGGAGATGAGCAGTACTTC. V usage is TRBV6-2 or TRBV6-3 and J usage is TRBJ2-7, with D possibly matching TRBD2 (6 bases). The length of the CDR3 is 14 residues. The germline V gene has CDR1 MNHEY and CDR2 SVGEGT. V was clipped by 4 bases and J by 7 bases, with 17 bases between them.

The V call is TRBV2, the J call TRBJ1-5, with D possibly TRBD1 on 6 matching bases. This CDR3 contains 15 residues. Trimming left V 2 bases short and J 2 bases short, with 10 bases between. Looked up from germline, CDR1 is SNHLY and CDR2 is FYNNEI. CDR3 bases: TGTGCCAGCAGTGAACGGGCAGGGGGCAATCAGCCCCAGCATTTT. It encodes CASSERAGGNQPQHF.

The rearrangement links TRBV4-2 to TRBJ2-6; 7 nucleotides match TRBD2. Germline CDR1 LGHNA, CDR2 YNFKEQ. CDR3 length: 15 residues. With V trimmed by 5 bases and J by 4 bases, 5 bases remained unmatched. The CDR3 protein is CASSWGGSGANVLTF. For the CDR3, the DNA is TGTGCCAGCAGCTGGGGGGGTTCCGGGGCCAACGTCCTGACTTTC.

The chain joins TRBV24-1 to TRBJ1-6; no clear D. CDR1 and CDR2 (germline): KGHDR, SFDVKD. CDR3 length: 15 residues. Trimming left V 3 bases short and J 3 bases short, with 8 bases between. The CDR3 sequence is CATSDPRVYNSPLHF. CDR3 bases: TGTGCCACCAGTGATCCCCGGGTCTATAATTCACCCCTCCACTTT.

V gene TRBV24-1 combines with J gene TRBJ1-2, with 9 bases matching TRBD1. CDR3 size: 15 residues. J was trimmed by 8 bases and V by 7 bases; bases with no gene match: 13. In germline, CDR1 is KGHDR, CDR2 SFDVKD. In nucleotides, the CDR3 is TGTGCCACCAGGGGGACAGGGCGGGTTGGAGAAGGCTACACCTTC. This sequence encodes CATRGTGRVGEGYTF.

The chain couples TRBV5-1 to TRBJ1-2; 9 bases match TRBD1. Trimming removed 1 base from V and 6 bases from J; junction bases left unmatched: 7. Germline lookup yields CDR1 SGHRS and CDR2 YFSETQ. CDR3 length: 15 amino acids. The CDR3 DNA is TGCGCCAGCAGCTTGATGACAGGGGGAGGCGATGGCTACACCTTC. Its translation is CASSLMTGGGDGYTF.

V and J are TRBV14 and TRBJ2-4; D is ambiguous. There are 14 residues in the CDR3. V shed 3 bases and J shed 0 bases, with 6 bases lying between them. Germline V gene sequence: CDR1 SGHDN, CDR2 FVKESK. CDR3 residues: CASSHRVAKNIQYF. Here the CDR3 DNA reads TGTGCCAGCAGCCATCGGGTAGCCAAAAACATTCAGTACTTC.

This chain connects TRBV5-1 to TRBJ1-1, with 8 bases lining up with TRBD1. Trimming removed 4 bases from V and 3 bases from J; junction bases left unmatched: 2. Germline V gene lookup returns CDR1 SGHRS and CDR2 YFSETQ. This CDR3 contains 13 residues. The CDR3 DNA reads TGCGCCAGCAGCCTACAGGGGGACACTGAAGCTTTCTTT. Its protein product is CASSLQGDTEAFF.

This chain joins TRBV7-2 and TRBJ1-2; 7 bases map to TRBD1. Trimming cost V 5 bases and J 8 bases; bases outside gene matches: 14. The CDR3 is 15 residues long. In germline, CDR1 is SGHTA, CDR2 FQGNSA. The CDR3 spells CASSPRGQRGKGYTF. For the CDR3, the DNA is TGTGCCAGCAGCCCCCGGGGACAGCGAGGAAAGGGCTACACCTTC.

A few counts support this clone. The chain links TRBV4-2 to TRBJ1-1, with 7 bases fitting TRBD1. V dropped 4 bases and J dropped 1; count of bases not matched to a gene: 3. The CDR3 loop spans 14 amino acids. Germline V lookup: CDR1 LGHNA, CDR2 YNFKEQ. CDR3 in amino acids: CASSPGQTNTEAFF. CDR3 sequence (DNA): TGTGCCAGCAGCCCGGGACAGACGAACACTGAAGCTTTCTTT.

The V and J genes are TRBV15 and TRBJ2-1, with 12 bases identical to TRBD2. This CDR3 is built from 17 residues. Germline V lookup: CDR1 LNHNV, CDR2 YYDKDF (reference sequence). The V segment lost 0 bases and the J segment 7 bases; nucleotides outside the gene matches: 7. CDR3 amino acids: CATSRDRGTSGRNEQFF. CDR3 DNA sequence: TGTGCCACCAGCAGAGATAGGGGAACTAGCGGGAGGAATGAGCAGTTCTTC.

J is TRBJ2-2 and V is TRBV19, with 8 positions matching TRBD1. Unmatched junction bases numbered 3, after V lost 4 bases and J lost 5 bases. CDR1 and CDR2 (germline): LNHDA, SQIVND (reference sequence). CDR3 size: 14 residues. DNA of the CDR3: TGTGCCAGTAGTAATACAGGGGGAACCGGGGAGCTGTTTTTT. It codes for CASSNTGGTGELFF.

J is TRBJ1-6 and V is TRBV9; a weak D match, TRBD1 (6 bases). CDR1 is SGDLS and CDR2 is YYNGEE in the germline V gene. The ends were cut back, 7 bases at V and 10 bases at J, with 12 bases in the middle. The CDR3 loop spans 12 amino acids. CDR3 coding DNA: TGTGCCAGCGGGAGGGGGACCTCACCCCTCCACTTT. Translated: CASGRGTSPLHF.

This clone was seen once. This chain links TRBV11-3 with TRBJ1-1, with D uncertain. Germline lookup yields CDR1 SGHNT and CDR2 YENEEA. The CDR3 contains 13 residues. Trimming cost V 6 bases and J 0 bases, with 8 bases left between them. The DNA for the CDR3 is TGTGCCAGCAGAAGCCCAATGAACACTGAAGCTTTCTTT. Protein: CASRSPMNTEAFF.

This clone was counted a few times. DNA for the CDR3: TGTGCCACCAGTACTGCAAATCCAGGGGAGCTGTTTTTT. Translated, it gives CATSTANPGELFF. This rearrangement joins TRBV15 to TRBJ2-2; D not certain. From germline, CDR1 is LNHNV and CDR2 YYDKDF (reference sequence). V was trimmed by 6 bases and J by 8 bases, leaving 13 bases between them. This CDR3 spans 13 amino acids.

V is TRBV12-5 and J is TRBJ2-7, with 7 bases that match TRBD2. CDR1 and CDR2 from the germline V gene are LGHNT and FRNRAP. This CDR3 region has 15 residues. J gave up 0 bases and V 7 bases, and 9 bases lay outside the gene matches. The CDR3 DNA reads as TGTGCTAGTGCCCAGGAATGGGGGGGCTCCTACGAGCAGTACTTC. Its translation is CASAQEWGGSYEQYF.

The chain couples TRBV15 to TRBJ2-1, with TRBD2 matching over 9 bases. Per the germline V gene, CDR1 is LNHNV and CDR2 is YYDKDF (reference sequence). After removal of 0 bases from V and 5 bases from J, the junction contained 11 bases not matched to a gene. The CDR3 runs to 18 residues. The CDR3 is CATSRDRRVLAGHNEQFF. CDR3 nucleotide sequence: TGTGCCACCAGCAGAGATAGGCGCGTACTAGCGGGCCACAATGAGCAGTTCTTC.

This chain uses TRBV10-3 with TRBJ1-2; the D gene is possibly TRBD1 (6 bases). Germline CDR1 is ENHRY and CDR2 is SYGVKD. The CDR3 is 14 residues long. V was shortened by 10 bases and J by 2 bases, with 17 bases between the two germline ends. The CDR3 DNA follows: TGTGCCACCGGCGCAGGGGCAAAGAACTATGGCTACACCTTC. Translating it yields CATGAGAKNYGYTF.